This T cell receptor (beta chain) was sequenced for a study of blood T cell repertoires in COVID-19. Looking at the study overall: The United States, Italy and Spain were the sources of the acute and convalescent COVID-19 samples.

Notes on this clone: The sample carries other DNA sequences with the same CDR3.

V lost 2 bases and J lost 0; bases outside the gene matches: 1. Germline V gene data show CDR1 as MDHEN and CDR2 as SYDVKM. The CDR3 loop spans 14 amino acids. Original processing methods: How many nucleated cells were present was estimated from reference gene primer amplification. The method was immunoSEQ multiplex PCR; TCRdb's version includes in-frame clones alone and lacks a portion of them. The V and J calls and clone size are taken from that table; D and trimming were inferred from the DNA. The sample holds 80,000 or so clones, under 90% seen once. The TCR originated in an older man with acute or convalescent COVID-19. Sequences were obtained from peripheral blood. The chain employs TRBV28 and TRBJ2-7, with 7 positions matching TRBD2. In nucleotides, the CDR3 is TGTGCCAGCAGTTTAGGCGGGAGCTCCTACGAGCAGTACTTC. Residues: CASSLGGSSYEQYF.